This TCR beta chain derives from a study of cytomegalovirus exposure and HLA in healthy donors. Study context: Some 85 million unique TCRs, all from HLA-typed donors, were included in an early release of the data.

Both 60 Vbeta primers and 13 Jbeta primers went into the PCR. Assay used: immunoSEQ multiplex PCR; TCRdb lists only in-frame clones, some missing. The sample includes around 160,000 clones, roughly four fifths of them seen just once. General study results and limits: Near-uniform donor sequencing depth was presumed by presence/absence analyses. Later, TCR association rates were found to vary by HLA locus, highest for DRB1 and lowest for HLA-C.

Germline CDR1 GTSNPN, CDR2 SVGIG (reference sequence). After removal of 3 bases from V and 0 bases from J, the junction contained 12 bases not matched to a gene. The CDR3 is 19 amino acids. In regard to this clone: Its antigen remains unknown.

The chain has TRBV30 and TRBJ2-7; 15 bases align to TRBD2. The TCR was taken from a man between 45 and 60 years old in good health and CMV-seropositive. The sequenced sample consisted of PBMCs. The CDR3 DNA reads TGTGCCTGGAGCTCTCAACCCGGGACTAGCGGGAGGCCCTCCTACGAGCAGTACTTC. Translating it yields CAWSSQPGTSGRPSYEQYF.